The 21 T cell receptor beta chains presented below share a single source sample, sequenced in a study of blood T cells in healthy people across ages. Combining a sample-barcoded 5' primer with a J-beta primer mix, a second PCR ran for 7 to 11 cycles. Each CDR3 protein is one row after TCRdb ran MiXCR on the 5' RACE reads. Of approximately 1,100,000 distinct CDR3 sequences in the sample, more than 40% were seen once. Sequencing was done on a sample of blood. Source of these receptors: a woman aged 55-69 years in good health.

This clonotype was seen more than once but under ten times. The chain has TRBV29-1 and TRBJ2-7; 7 bases fit TRBD1. The V gene's germline CDR1 is SQVTM and CDR2 ANQGSEA. The CDR3 runs to 14 residues. V shed 6 bases and J 7 bases; nucleotides not matched to a gene: 15. The CDR3 here is CSVPVTGTSAEQYF. DNA of the CDR3: TGCAGCGTCCCCGTGACAGGGACATCGGCTGAGCAGTACTTC.

This clonotype was seen a few times. The rearrangement links TRBV6-4 to TRBJ1-2, with TRBD1 as a possible D gene (6 bases). V was shortened by 4 bases and J by 4 bases, with 10 bases between the two germline ends. In germline, CDR1 is MRHNA, CDR2 SNTAGT. This CDR3 spans 13 amino acids. CDR3 DNA sequence: TGTGCCAGCAGTGGCGGACAGAGCTATGGCTACACCTTC. It specifies CASSGGQSYGYTF.

The chain combines TRBV27 with TRBJ2-7, with unresolved D. Trimming left V 3 bases short and J 4 bases short, with 7 bases between. The CDR3 is 12 amino acids. Germline CDR1 MNHEY, CDR2 SMNVEV (reference sequence). The CDR3 DNA reads TGTGCCAGCAGTTTTTGGCTTTACGAGCAGTACTTC. Amino acid sequence: CASSFWLYEQYF.

The V and J genes are TRBV20-1 and TRBJ2-5; 8 positions agree with TRBD2. The V and J ends lost 3 bases and 0 bases, in that order; junction bases with no gene match: 6. The CDR3 runs to 15 residues. Germline CDR1 DFQATT, CDR2 SNEGSKA (reference sequence). CDR3 protein: CSARPTSEYQETQYF. The CDR3 DNA reads as TGCAGTGCTAGGCCGACTAGCGAATACCAAGAGACCCAGTACTTC.

This sequence joins TRBV4-1 and TRBJ2-7; TRBD2 aligns across 8 bases. V trimming: 4 bases; J trimming: 5 bases; junction bases outside the gene matches: 10. From germline, CDR1 is MGHRA and CDR2 YSYEKL. This CDR3 is built from 15 residues. CDR3 nucleotides: TGCGCCAGCAGCCCAAGGACTAGCCTTTTCGACGAGCAGTACTTC. Amino acid sequence: CASSPRTSLFDEQYF.

V is TRBV6-1 and J is TRBJ1-4; D gene unclear. Germline CDR1 and CDR2: MNHNS and SASEGT. V lost 7 bases and J lost 4, with 10 bases in between. The CDR3 runs 13 residues. The CDR3 spells CASNTDRNEKLFF. In DNA form, the CDR3 reads TGTGCCAGCAATACAGACCGTAATGAAAAACTGTTTTTT.

The sample holds one count of this clonotype. The chain has TRBV5-6 and TRBJ1-4; D is uncertain. Germline V lookup: CDR1 SGHDT, CDR2 YYEEEE. Trimming stripped 3 bases from V and 7 bases from J, with 13 bases between. The CDR3 covers 14 residues. CDR3 region: CASSSDDFGEKLFF. As DNA, the CDR3 is TGTGCCAGCAGCTCTGACGACTTTGGTGAAAAACTGTTTTTT.

This clonotype occurred many times. The V and J genes are TRBV6-5 and TRBJ2-1, with D possibly matching TRBD1 (6 bases). CDR1 is MNHEY, CDR2 SVGAGI, per germline. V dropped 0 bases and J dropped 8 bases, with 17 bases sitting between them. CDR3 length equals 16 residues. The DNA for the CDR3 is TGTGCCAGCAGTTACTCCCGGGGACCCAGGGGCGATGAGCAGTTCTTC. It translates to CASSYSRGPRGDEQFF.

The chain employs TRBV6-2 or TRBV6-3 and TRBJ2-2; D is perhaps TRBD2 (6 bases). Germline V gene data show CDR1 as MNHEY and CDR2 as SVGEGT. Trimming stripped 7 bases from V and 4 bases from J, with 10 bases between. The CDR3 spans 13 residues. The CDR3 nucleotides are TGTGCCAGCACGGGAGTAGTCACCGGGGAGCTGTTTTTT. It yields the protein CASTGVVTGELFF.

This clonotype has a handful of counts. The chain uses TRBV20-1 and TRBJ2-4; 11 positions agree with TRBD2. The CDR3 extends over 18 amino acids. Trimming cost V 5 bases and J 0 bases; bases outside gene matches: 12. Germline V CDR1 and CDR2: DFQATT, SNEGSKA (reference sequence). The chain's CDR3 is CSAQTVAGGRLAKNIQYF. The CDR3 DNA is TGCAGTGCTCAGACCGTAGCGGGAGGGAGACTAGCCAAAAACATTCAGTACTTC.

Ten or more counts support this clonotype. This chain links TRBV28 with TRBJ2-3; D unclear. V lost 5 bases, J lost 1 base, and 10 bases lay in between. In germline, CDR1 is MDHEN, CDR2 SYDVKM. This CDR3 has 14 residues. The CDR3 region has the DNA TGTGCCAGCAGTCTCCCCCTGGGCACAGATACGCAGTATTTT. Protein product: CASSLPLGTDTQYF.

With respect to this clonotype: Just one base apart from a much larger clone, this may be a read error. This chain links TRBV29-1 with TRBJ2-2, with D tentatively TRBD1 or TRBD2 (5 bases each). The CDR3 sequence is 16 residues long. Trimming shortened V by 6 bases and J by 4 bases, and 21 bases separated the two germline ends. CDR1 and CDR2 (germline): SQVTM, ANQGSEA. The CDR3 is CSVSGRASRGTGELFF. The CDR3 DNA is TGCAGCGTGTCGGGACGAGCCTCCCGGGGCACCGGGGAGCTGTTTTTT.

This clonotype was observed a handful of times. The V and J genes are TRBV7-2 and TRBJ2-7; TRBD2 agrees at 16 bases. Per the germline V gene, CDR1 is SGHTA and CDR2 is FQGNSA. The CDR3 loop spans 15 amino acids. V gave up 4 bases and J gave up 7 bases; unmatched junction bases: 4. The CDR3 is CASSSGLAGGREQYF. CDR3 bases: TGTGCCAGCAGCTCGGGACTAGCGGGAGGGAGGGAGCAGTACTTC. Variable domain in full (rest from reference TRBV7-2 and TRBJ2-7): GAGVSQSPSNKVTEKGKDVELRCDPISGHTALYWYRQSLGQGLEFLIYFQGNSAPDKSGLPSDRFSAERTGGSVSTLTIQRTQQEDSAVYLCASSSGLAGGREQYFGPGTRLTVT.

This rearrangement joins TRBV5-1 to TRBJ2-2; D ambiguous. CDR3 length equals 12 residues. V gave up 4 bases and J gave up 3 bases, with 4 bases separating them. Germline V gene data show CDR1 as SGHRS and CDR2 as YFSETQ. CDR3 region: CASSKDTGELFF. The DNA of the CDR3 is TGCGCCAGCAGCAAAGACACCGGGGAGCTGTTTTTT.

The genes are TRBV11-2 and TRBJ2-3; 8 nucleotides agree with TRBD2. The CDR3 is made up of 15 amino acids. Germline CDR1 reads SGHAT; CDR2 reads FQNNGV. The V gene end was trimmed by 5 bases and the J gene end by 2 bases; junction bases not matched to a gene: 6. The CDR3 bases are TGTGCCAGCAGCCTTCCGGGAGGGCTCACAGATACGCAGTATTTT. It yields the protein CASSLPGGLTDTQYF. The whole variable domain, filled in from reference TRBV11-2 and TRBJ2-3, reads EAGVAQSPRYKIIEKRQSVAFWCNPISGHATLYWYQQILGQGPKLLIQFQNNGVVDDSQLPKDRFSAERLKGVDSTLKIQPAKLEDSAVYLCASSLPGGLTDTQYFGPGTRLTVL.

The V gene is TRBV29-1, the J gene TRBJ2-5; a weak D match, TRBD2 (6 bases). Deletions cut 6 bases from V and 9 bases from J, with 14 bases between. This CDR3 spans 11 amino acids. Germline V CDR1 and CDR2: SQVTM, ANQGSEA. CDR3 loop: CSVTSGGAQYF. In nucleotides, the CDR3 is TGCAGCGTAACCAGCGGAGGGGCCCAGTACTTC.

V usage is TRBV20-1 and J usage is TRBJ2-1, with D maybe TRBD1 (5 bases). V was pared by 4 bases and J by 5 bases, with 12 bases between. Per the germline V gene, CDR1 is DFQATT and CDR2 is SNEGSKA (reference sequence). This CDR3 region has 13 residues. The DNA of the CDR3 is TGCAGTGCTACAGGGATAACCAACAATGAGCAGTTCTTC. It yields the protein CSATGITNNEQFF.

V gene TRBV9 combines with J gene TRBJ2-1; TRBD1 matches 8 bases. Looked up from germline, CDR1 is SGDLS and CDR2 is YYNGEE. CDR3 length: 13 residues. Losses at the gene ends were 3 bases for V and 9 bases for J; bases not matched to a gene: 5. CDR3 sequence reads: CASSASGGSEQFF. CDR3 DNA sequence: TGTGCCAGCAGCGCCTCAGGGGGCAGTGAGCAGTTCTTC.

The genes are TRBV7-2 and TRBJ1-5; no clear D. Trimming removed 1 base at V and 1 base at J, with 8 bases between. CDR3 size: 15 residues. Germline loops: CDR1 SGHTA, CDR2 FQGNSA. CDR3 nucleotides: TGTGCCAGCAGCTTAGAGACCGTGAGCAATCAGCCCCAGCATTTT. Translation gives CASSLETVSNQPQHF.

The genes are TRBV27 and TRBJ2-1, with 8 bases that match TRBD2. Looked up from germline, CDR1 is MNHEY and CDR2 is SMNVEV (reference sequence). The CDR3 has 15 residues. With V trimmed by 5 bases and J by 4 bases, 7 bases remained unmatched. DNA of the CDR3: TGTGCCAGCAGTCCAGAGACTAGCGCTTACAATGAGCAGTTCTTC. It specifies CASSPETSAYNEQFF.

The chain joins TRBV28 to TRBJ2-4; the match to TRBD1 covers 8 bases. The J call is doubtful: the DNA matches TRBJ2-7 better. CDR1 and CDR2 from the germline V gene are MDHEN and SYDVKM. This CDR3 has 13 residues. The CDR3 sequence: CASRIGQGDEQYF. Written as DNA, the CDR3 is TGTGCCAGCAGAATTGGACAGGGAGACGAGCAGTACTTC.